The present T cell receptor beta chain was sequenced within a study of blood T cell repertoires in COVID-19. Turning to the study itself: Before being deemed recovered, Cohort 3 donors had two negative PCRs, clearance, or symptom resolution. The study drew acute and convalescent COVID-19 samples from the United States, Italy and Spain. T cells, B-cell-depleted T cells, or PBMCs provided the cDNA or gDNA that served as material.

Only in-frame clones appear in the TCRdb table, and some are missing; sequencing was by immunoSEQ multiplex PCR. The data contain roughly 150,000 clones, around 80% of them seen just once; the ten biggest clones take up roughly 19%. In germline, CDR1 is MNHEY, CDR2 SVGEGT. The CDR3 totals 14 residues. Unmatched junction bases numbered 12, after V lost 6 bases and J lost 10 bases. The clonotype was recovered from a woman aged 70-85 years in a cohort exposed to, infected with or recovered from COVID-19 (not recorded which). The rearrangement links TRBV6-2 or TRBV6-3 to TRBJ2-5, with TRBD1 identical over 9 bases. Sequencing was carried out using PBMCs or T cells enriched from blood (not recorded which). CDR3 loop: CASSRGTGLWIQYF. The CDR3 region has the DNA TGTGCCAGCAGCCGCGGGACAGGGTTATGGATCCAGTACTTC.